Below are 22 T cell receptor beta chains sequenced from a single sample in a study of shared clonotypes between healthy human individuals. The method was immunoSEQ multiplex PCR; TCRdb's version includes in-frame clones alone and lacks a portion of them. This table has some 2,000,000 clones, 90% to 95% appearing once. Specimen: naive CD4+ T cells sorted from blood. As for subset: CD45RA+ positively selected. The receptors originated from a man between 18 and 29 years old in good health.

The chain employs TRBV28 and TRBJ2-5; perhaps TRBD2 as D (6 bases). This CDR3 region has 15 residues. Trimming shortened V by 5 bases and J by 4 bases, and 17 bases separated the two germline ends. Germline V gene data show CDR1 as MDHEN and CDR2 as SYDVKM. This CDR3 reads CASSNLEGRLETQYF. The CDR3 bases are TGTGCCAGCAGTAACCTGGAGGGCCGGTTAGAGACCCAGTACTTC.

The rearrangement uses TRBV5-6 and TRBJ1-5; D is possibly TRBD1 (5 bases). Germline lookup yields CDR1 SGHDT and CDR2 YYEEEE. CDR3 length equals 17 residues. With 1 base removed from V and 0 bases from J, the gap between germline ends came to 14 bases. The CDR3 region has the DNA TGTGCCAGCAGCTTGTCGTACAGGAAGAATAGCAATCAGCCCCAGCATTTT. Translation: CASSLSYRKNSNQPQHF.

This rearrangement joins TRBV7-9 to TRBJ2-7; 8 bases match TRBD2. The CDR3 covers 15 residues. Germline values: CDR1 SEHNR, CDR2 FQNEAQ (reference sequence). V shed 3 bases and J 6 bases; nucleotides not matched to a gene: 10. The DNA for the CDR3 is TGTGCCAGCAGCTTCTCCACAGCGGGAGAAGGCGAGCAGTACTTC. This gives the protein CASSFSTAGEGEQYF. The full variable domain, in which reference TRBV7-9 and TRBJ2-7 provide the parts outside the CDR3, is DTGVSQNPRHKITKRGQNVTFRCDPISEHNRLYWYRQTLGQGPEFLTYFQNEAQLEKSRLLSDRFSAERPKGSFSTLEIQRTEQGDSAMYLCASSFSTAGEGEQYFGPGTRLTVT.

The chain uses TRBV7-2 and TRBJ1-2; D uncertain. Trimming pared 4 bases from V and 7 bases from J, leaving 16 bases between. CDR1 and CDR2 from the germline V gene are SGHTA and FQGNSA. The CDR3 consists of 14 residues. CDR3 protein: CASSWPGVTSGYTF. CDR3 bases: TGTGCCAGCAGCTGGCCAGGCGTCACGTCTGGCTACACCTTC.

The CDR3 is CASSLGRNYEAFF. The CDR3 coding sequence is TGTGCCAGCAGCTTAGGACGGAACTACGAAGCTTTCTTT. The rearrangement links TRBV7-8 to TRBJ1-1; D is uncertain. Germline CDR1 and CDR2: SGHVS and FQNEAQ. Trimming stripped 1 base from V and 8 bases from J, with 11 bases between. The CDR3 has 13 amino acids.

The chain is built from TRBV30 and TRBJ2-2; D uncertain. Between the trimmed V and J ends, which lost 1 base and 7 bases, there was a span of 7 bases. The CDR3 consists of 12 residues. CDR1 GTSNPN and CDR2 SVGIG come from the germline V gene (reference sequence). Written as DNA, the CDR3 is TGTGCCTGGAGTGCCCTTTTCGGGGAGCTGTTTTTT. Residues: CAWSALFGELFF.

The chain uses TRBV5-8 and TRBJ1-2; D uncertain. The CDR3 has 13 amino acids. CDR1 and CDR2 from the germline V gene are SGHTS and YDEGEE. The V end lost 6 bases, the J end lost 8 bases, and 17 bases lay between the germline ends. CDR3 residues: CASKATRSGGYTF. The CDR3 nucleotides read TGTGCCAGCAAGGCGACAAGAAGCGGCGGCTACACCTTC.

The chain carries TRBV11-1 and TRBJ2-7; a weak D match, TRBD1 (6 bases). There are 17 residues in the CDR3. V was cut by 5 bases and J by 2 bases, with 22 bases left in between. CDR1 is SGHAT and CDR2 is FQDESV in the germline V gene (reference sequence). In DNA, the CDR3 is TGTGCCAGCAGCCGGGACAACCCCGGCCTTACTACCTACGAGCAGTACTTC. Its protein is CASSRDNPGLTTYEQYF.

This rearrangement joins TRBV6-5 to TRBJ2-7; TRBD1 aligns across 8 bases. This CDR3 has 15 residues. Germline lookup yields CDR1 MNHEY and CDR2 SVGAGI. V was pared by 4 bases and J by 4 bases, with 9 bases of the junction left unmatched. The CDR3 here is CASSSAGTGEYEQYF. The CDR3 nucleotides are TGTGCCAGCAGTTCCGCCGGGACAGGAGAGTACGAGCAGTACTTC.

This clone was seen once. V gene TRBV9 combines with J gene TRBJ2-3, with 9 bases aligning to TRBD2. The CDR3 extends over 18 amino acids. Germline V gene lookup returns CDR1 SGDLS and CDR2 YYNGEE. V was clipped by 4 bases and J by 4 bases; unmatched bases: 16. CDR3 sequence: CASSPEGAGGPPSDTQYF. The CDR3 nucleotides are TGTGCCAGCAGCCCGGAAGGAGCGGGGGGCCCCCCCTCAGATACGCAGTATTTT.

The V gene is TRBV7-2, the J gene TRBJ2-7, with 10 bases that match TRBD1. The CDR3 extends over 14 amino acids. V lost 3 bases to trimming and J lost 7 bases; unmatched junction nucleotides: 6. From germline, CDR1 is SGHTA and CDR2 FQGNSA. CDR3 in amino acids: CASSFRQGAREQYF. CDR3 bases: TGTGCCAGCAGCTTTAGACAGGGGGCGAGGGAGCAGTACTTC.

This clone is a singleton in its sample. The chain combines TRBV4-1 with TRBJ2-5; 9 bases agree with TRBD1. Germline V CDR1 and CDR2: MGHRA, YSYEKL. J lost 5 bases, V lost 2 bases, and 9 bases had no gene match. This CDR3 is 16 amino acids long. CDR3 nucleotide sequence: TGCGCCAGCAGCCAACAGCCCGGGACAGGGAAGGAGACCCAGTACTTC. It encodes CASSQQPGTGKETQYF.

This chain connects TRBV28 to TRBJ1-4; no clear D gene. The CDR3 spans 13 residues. The V gene's germline CDR1 is MDHEN and CDR2 SYDVKM. Trimming stripped 7 bases from V and 8 bases from J, with 14 bases between. This CDR3 reads CASMGNSGEKLFF. DNA of the CDR3: TGTGCCAGCATGGGGAACTCCGGAGAAAAACTGTTTTTT.

The chain recombines TRBV19 with TRBJ2-1, with 9 nucleotides matching TRBD1. V shed 3 bases and J 5 bases; nucleotides not matched to a gene: 11. CDR3 length: 17 residues. CDR1 is LNHDA, CDR2 SQIVND, per germline (reference sequence). The DNA for the CDR3 is TGTGCCAGTAGTATTCTTCACCGGGACAGGGCCAACAATGAGCAGTTCTTC. It codes for CASSILHRDRANNEQFF.

The rearrangement uses TRBV2 and TRBJ2-7; 9 positions agree with TRBD1. This CDR3 is 15 amino acids long. Germline V gene data show CDR1 as SNHLY and CDR2 as FYNNEI. With V trimmed by 9 bases and J by 4 bases, 13 bases remained unmatched. DNA of the CDR3: TGTGCCAGTCAGACAGGGGGTGGACTGGGGTACGAGCAGTACTTC. It specifies CASQTGGGLGYEQYF. The full variable domain, completed using reference TRBV2 and TRBJ2-7, is EPEVTQTPSHQVTQMGQEVILRCVPISNHLYFYWYRQILGQKVEFLVSFYNNEISEKSEIFDDQFSVERPDGSNFTLKIRSTKLEDSAMYFCASQTGGGLGYEQYFGPGTRLTVT.

The J gene is TRBJ2-7, the V gene TRBV10-1, with 7 bases lining up with TRBD1. Per the germline V gene, CDR1 is WNHNN and CDR2 is SYGVQD (reference sequence). J gave up 2 bases and V 2 bases, and 3 bases lay outside the gene matches. The CDR3 is 14 residues long. The CDR3, as DNA: TGCGCCAGCAGTGAGGAGGGACAGCCCTACGAGCAGTACTTC. Amino acid sequence: CASSEEGQPYEQYF.

This clone appeared a single time. The sample has other DNA sequences that encode this CDR3 too. The chain recombines TRBV27 with TRBJ2-7; D is undetermined. This CDR3 spans 13 amino acids. V was pared by 2 bases and J by 2 bases, with 7 bases between. Per the germline V gene, CDR1 is MNHEY and CDR2 is SMNVEV (reference sequence). The CDR3 nucleotides are TGTGCCAGCAGTTTAGATTTCACCTACGAGCAGTACTTC. It translates to CASSLDFTYEQYF.

The rearrangement links TRBV10-3 to TRBJ2-1; D is perhaps TRBD1 (5 bases). The CDR3 contains 15 residues. The ends were cut back, 6 bases at V and 10 bases at J, with 22 bases in the middle. Germline V gives CDR1 ENHRY, CDR2 SYGVKD. The CDR3 reads CAIRNSGLIQGEQFF. The CDR3 DNA sequence: TGTGCCATCAGGAATTCTGGCCTTATCCAGGGCGAGCAGTTCTTC.

This clone occurred once. The rearrangement uses TRBV10-3 and TRBJ2-2; the D is unclear. From germline, CDR1 is ENHRY and CDR2 SYGVKD. V was cut by 6 bases and J by 1 base, with 9 bases left in between. CDR3 length: 14 amino acids. The DNA of the CDR3 is TGTGCCATCAGGAAGGACGGGAACACCGGGGAGCTGTTTTTT. This codes for CAIRKDGNTGELFF.

This chain joins TRBV18 and TRBJ2-1; D is unresolved. Trimming removed 5 bases at V and 5 bases at J, with 10 bases between. CDR1 and CDR2 from the germline V gene are KGHSH and LQKENI. This CDR3 contains 13 residues. CDR3 residues: CASSVTIDNEQFF. The CDR3 nucleotides are TGTGCCAGCTCAGTGACCATCGACAATGAGCAGTTCTTC.

The chain joins TRBV29-1 to TRBJ2-7, with D perhaps TRBD1 (5 bases). Trimming pared 5 bases from V and 5 bases from J, leaving 16 bases between. CDR3 length equals 13 residues. CDR1 is SQVTM and CDR2 is ANQGSEA in the germline V gene. The CDR3 bases are TGCAGCGTTAGTACTGGGGCGCGCCACGAGCAGTACTTC. Protein sequence: CSVSTGARHEQYF.

The chain recombines TRBV7-9 with TRBJ1-4; tentative D call: TRBD1 (6 bases). V was cut by 3 bases and J by 8 bases, with 19 bases left in between. This CDR3 is 16 amino acids long. CDR1 and CDR2 from the germline V gene are SEHNR and FQNEAQ (reference sequence). The CDR3 coding sequence is TGTGCCAGCAGCTTCTCCCTACAGGGCCCCATGGAAAAACTGTTTTTT. Its protein product is CASSFSLQGPMEKLFF.